The rows below give T cell receptor beta chains drawn from one sample of a study of T-cell reconstitution after alpha-beta-depleted transplantation in children. TCRdb redid the calling of the PCR reads with MiXCR, one entry per CDR3 protein. Here the sample spans around 960,000 distinct CDR3 sequences, about 31% being singletons. Here the sequenced sample was PBMCs, mostly from graft donor cells, taken 360 days after TCRalphabeta/CD19-depleted stem cell transplant. Receptors were obtained from a boy in the first two years of life who had a stem cell transplant for SCID, so the T cells may come from the graft donor. CDR3s include the opening cysteine and the closing phenylalanine or tryptophan. D genes are given only for firm matches. The size of a clone is reported for some rows only, either as once, few or many, or as a class for expanded clones.

J gene: TRBJ2-7
V gene: TRBV2
D gene: .
clone size: few
CDR3 protein: CASTEDSYEQYF
CDR3 DNA: TGTGCCAGCACGGAGGATTCCTACGAGCAGTACTTC

J gene: TRBJ1-4
V gene: TRBV11-2
D gene: .
clone size: .
CDR3 protein: CASSLDPAGALGKLFF
CDR3 DNA: TGTGCCAGCAGCTTAGATCCAGCAGGGGCCCTGGGGAAACTGTTTTTT

J gene: TRBJ2-1
V gene: TRBV5-1
D gene: .
clone size: .
CDR3 protein: CASSLRPLRDNEQFF
CDR3 DNA: TGCGCCAGCAGCTTGAGGCCCTTGAGGGACAATGAGCAGTTCTTC

J gene: TRBJ2-7
V gene: TRBV7-2
D gene: .
clone size: .
CDR3 protein: CASSVPQGFPSYEQYF
CDR3 DNA: TGTGCCAGCAGTGTACCGCAGGGGTTTCCTTCCTACGAGCAGTACTTC

J gene: TRBJ2-3
V gene: TRBV28
D gene: .
clone size: .
CDR3 protein: CASSSMRDFPLSTQYF
CDR3 DNA: TGTGCCAGCAGTTCAATGCGGGACTTTCCCCTTTCTACGCAGTATTTT

J gene: TRBJ2-7
V gene: TRBV7-2
D gene: TRBD2
clone size: few
CDR3 protein: CASSFSLAGLIGEQYF
CDR3 DNA: TGTGCCAGCAGCTTTTCGCTAGCGGGGCTCATCGGAGAGCAGTACTTC

J gene: TRBJ1-5
V gene: TRBV20-1
D gene: .
clone size: .
CDR3 protein: CSGIEPNQPQHF
CDR3 DNA: TGCAGTGGTATAGAACCGAATCAGCCCCAGCATTTT

J gene: TRBJ1-1
V gene: TRBV10-2
D gene: .
clone size: .
CDR3 protein: CASQGQLNTEAFF
CDR3 DNA: TGCGCCAGCCAAGGACAATTGAACACTGAAGCTTTCTTT

J gene: TRBJ2-7
V gene: TRBV7-2
D gene: TRBD2
clone size: .
CDR3 protein: CASSSPGSGGWEQYF
CDR3 DNA: TGTGCCAGCAGCTCCCCGGGTAGCGGGGGGTGGGAGCAGTACTTC

J gene: TRBJ1-2
V gene: TRBV5-1
D gene: .
clone size: .
CDR3 protein: CASSLDGGRGYGYTF
CDR3 DNA: TGCGCCAGCAGCTTGGATGGGGGGCGCGGCTATGGCTACACCTTC

J gene: TRBJ2-7
V gene: TRBV6-1
D gene: .
clone size: .
CDR3 protein: CASSEWGRLIGEQYF
CDR3 DNA: TGTGCCAGCAGTGAATGGGGGCGCCTTATTGGGGAGCAGTACTTC

J gene: TRBJ2-6
V gene: TRBV15
D gene: .
clone size: few
CDR3 protein: CATSRDPRYSGANVLTF
CDR3 DNA: TGTGCCACCAGCAGAGACCCTAGGTACTCTGGGGCCAACGTCCTGACTTTC

J gene: TRBJ2-4
V gene: TRBV3-1
D gene: .
clone size: .
CDR3 protein: CASSQGDRGARQYF
CDR3 DNA: TGTGCCAGCAGCCAAGGCGATAGGGGCGCAAGACAGTACTTC

J gene: TRBJ2-3
V gene: TRBV2
D gene: TRBD1
clone size: few
CDR3 protein: CASSQPDRGGPDTQYF
CDR3 DNA: TGTGCCAGCAGCCAACCGGACAGGGGAGGACCAGATACGCAGTATTTT